Listed below are T cell receptor beta chains from one sample, sequenced in a study of somatic mutations in cytotoxic T cells in rheumatoid arthritis. Only in-frame clones appear in the TCRdb table, and some are missing; sequencing was by immunoSEQ multiplex PCR. The data hold more than 6,500 clones, with less than 75% observed a single time. Specimen: CD8+ T cells sorted from blood. The receptors shown here come from a man between 40 and 49 years old in good health. Both conserved end residues are trimmed from each CDR3.

V,J,CDR3
TRBV9,TRBJ2-2,ASSAGQANTGELF
TRBV29-1,TRBJ2-7,SVKGSGNEQY
TRBV19,TRBJ1-1,ASSTGQIPKAF
TRBV27,TRBJ1-1,ASSYRTENTEAF
TRBV1,TRBJ1-2,TSSQSYGYT
TRBV10-3,TRBJ1-4,AISERSVRGMANEKLF
TRBV5-4,TRBJ2-5,ASSLVSADQETQY
TRBV27,TRBJ1-4,ASSDTGGSREKLF
TRBV6-1,TRBJ2-5,ASSELAGGQETQY
TRBV23-1,TRBJ1-1,ASSQTGGLTEAF
TRBV4-1,TRBJ2-2,ASSQDPGGTGELF
TRBV19,TRBJ1-2,ASMDRTINYGYT
TRBV7-2,TRBJ2-1,ASSYGQGDNEQF
TRBV9,TRBJ2-2,ASRLGGSDGELF
TRBV5-1,TRBJ2-3,ASSLGHLSTDTQY
TRBV2,TRBJ2-7,ASSPGQRALYEQY
TRBV7-3,TRBJ2-1,ASSSTSTSGSNEQF